One and the same sample provided the 5 T cell receptor beta chains below, sequenced in a study of PD-L1 blockade in urothelial cancer. Time point defined: pretreatment peripheral blood. The table came from immunoSEQ multiplex PCR; TCRdb's copy has only in-frame clones and leaves some out. The sample consists of approximately 48,000 clones, around 79% of them appearing once. Sequencing was performed on PBMCs, taken around atezolizumab (anti-PD-L1) treatment. The receptors here all came from a man aged 65 to 85 with urothelial cancer.

The CDR3 DNA sequence: TGTGCCAGCAGTTACTCTTGGGGAGGAACTGAAGCTTTCTTT. This gives the protein CASSYSWGGTEAFF. The chain is built from TRBV6-5 and TRBJ1-1; D is unclear. The CDR3 totals 14 residues. CDR1 is MNHEY and CDR2 is SVGAGI in the germline V gene. Trimming took 0 bases from V and 5 from J, leaving 10 bases between them.

The CDR3 spells CASSRTAIMEQYF. The CDR3 DNA follows: TGTGCCAGCAGTAGGACAGCCATTATGGAGCAGTACTTC. The chain uses TRBV28 and TRBJ2-7, with D possibly TRBD1 on 6 matching bases. V gave up 5 bases and J gave up 7 bases, with 15 bases separating them. Looked up from germline, CDR1 is MDHEN and CDR2 is SYDVKM. This CDR3 has 13 amino acids.

The rearrangement uses TRBV6-6 and TRBJ1-4, with a tentative D call TRBD1 (6 bases). Germline lookup yields CDR1 MNHNY and CDR2 SVGAGI (reference sequence). The CDR3 is made up of 14 amino acids. The V end lost 5 bases, the J end lost 7 bases, and 14 bases lay between the germline ends. The CDR3: CASSAPPTGEKLFF. The DNA for the CDR3 is TGTGCCAGCAGTGCCCCCCCGACAGGTGAAAAACTGTTTTTT.

The DNA of the CDR3 is TGTGCCAGCAGCCCGGGGAACGTCGGTTCGGAGACCCAGTACTTC. Protein: CASSPGNVGSETQYF. The chain employs TRBV7-9 and TRBJ2-5; the D gene is possibly TRBD2 (5 bases). Germline V gene data show CDR1 as SEHNR and CDR2 as FQNEAQ (reference sequence). Trimming stripped 5 bases from V and 5 bases from J, with 18 bases between. The CDR3 has 15 residues.

The V gene is TRBV7-9, the J gene TRBJ1-3, with 10 bases aligning to TRBD1. Germline values: CDR1 SEHNR, CDR2 FQNEAQ (reference sequence). This CDR3 spans 15 amino acids. V gave up 4 bases and J gave up 6 bases; unmatched junction bases: 6. Written as DNA, the CDR3 is TGTGCCAGCAGCTCCGGGACAGGGGCCCTAAACACCATATATTTT. Amino acids: CASSSGTGALNTIYF.